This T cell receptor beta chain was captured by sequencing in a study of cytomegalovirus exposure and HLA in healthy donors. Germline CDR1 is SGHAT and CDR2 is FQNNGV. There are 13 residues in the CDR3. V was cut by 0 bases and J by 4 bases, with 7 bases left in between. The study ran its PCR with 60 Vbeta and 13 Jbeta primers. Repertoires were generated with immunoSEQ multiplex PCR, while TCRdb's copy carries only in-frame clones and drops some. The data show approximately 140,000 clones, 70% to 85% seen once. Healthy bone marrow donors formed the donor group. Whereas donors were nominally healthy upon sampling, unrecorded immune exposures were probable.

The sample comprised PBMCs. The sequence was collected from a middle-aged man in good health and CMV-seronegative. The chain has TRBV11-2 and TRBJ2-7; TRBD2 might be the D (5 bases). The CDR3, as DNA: TGTGCCAGCAGCTTAGAGGACTGGTACGAGCAGTACTTC. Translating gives CASSLEDWYEQYF. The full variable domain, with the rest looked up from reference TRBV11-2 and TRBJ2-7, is EAGVAQSPRYKIIEKRQSVAFWCNPISGHATLYWYQQILGQGPKLLIQFQNNGVVDDSQLPKDRFSAERLKGVDSTLKIQPAKLEDSAVYLCASSLEDWYEQYFGPGTRLTVT.